This T cell receptor (beta chain) appears in the sequencing data of a study of STAT5B mutations in CD4+ large granular lymphocyte leukemia. The protocol was immunoSEQ multiplex PCR, while the TCRdb copy is restricted to in-frame clones and leaves out a portion. The data show fewer than 35,000 clones, 55% to 80% seen once. The CDR3 covers 13 residues. Trimming cost V 2 bases and J 3 bases, with 5 bases left between them. Per germline, CDR1 SGHKS and CDR2 YYEKEE (reference sequence). The V gene is TRBV5-5, the J gene TRBJ2-2; D call uncertain. Sequenced: CD4+ T cells from blood buffy coats. The TCR was taken from a human donor in good health. This CDR3 reads CASSLRDTGELFF. The CDR3 DNA follows: TGTGCCAGCAGCTTACGCGACACCGGGGAGCTGTTTTTT.